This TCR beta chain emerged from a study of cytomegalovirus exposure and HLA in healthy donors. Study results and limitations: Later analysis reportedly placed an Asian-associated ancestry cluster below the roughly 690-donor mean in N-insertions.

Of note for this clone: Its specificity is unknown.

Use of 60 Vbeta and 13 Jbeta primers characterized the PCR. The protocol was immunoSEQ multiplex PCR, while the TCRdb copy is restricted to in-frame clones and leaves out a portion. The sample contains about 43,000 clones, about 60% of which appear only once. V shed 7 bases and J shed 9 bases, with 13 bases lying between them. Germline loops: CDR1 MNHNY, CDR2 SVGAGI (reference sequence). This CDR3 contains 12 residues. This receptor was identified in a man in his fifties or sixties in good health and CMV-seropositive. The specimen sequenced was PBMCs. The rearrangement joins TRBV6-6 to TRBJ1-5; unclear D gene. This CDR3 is CASNQAPSPQHF. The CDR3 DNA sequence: TGTGCCAGCAACCAAGCCCCTTCGCCCCAGCATTTT.